The T cell receptor beta chain under discussion was sequenced for a study of cytomegalovirus exposure and HLA in healthy donors. Germline V lookup: CDR1 SGHNT, CDR2 YYREEE (reference sequence). This CDR3 is built from 15 residues. V shed 1 base and J shed 3 bases, with 11 bases lying between them. Researchers ran the PCR with 60 Vbeta and 13 Jbeta primers. Profiled with immunoSEQ multiplex PCR; TCRdb holds only in-frame clones, not every one. The sample includes over 75,000 clones, around 74% of them seen just once. This clone has only a few counts. Sequenced: PBMCs. V usage is TRBV5-4 and J usage is TRBJ2-1, with D tentatively TRBD2 (6 bases). This sequence originates from a man in his forties or fifties in good health and CMV-seropositive. The CDR3 here is CASSLRTTYYNEQFF. The DNA for the CDR3 is TGTGCCAGCAGCTTGAGGACTACCTACTACAATGAGCAGTTCTTC.